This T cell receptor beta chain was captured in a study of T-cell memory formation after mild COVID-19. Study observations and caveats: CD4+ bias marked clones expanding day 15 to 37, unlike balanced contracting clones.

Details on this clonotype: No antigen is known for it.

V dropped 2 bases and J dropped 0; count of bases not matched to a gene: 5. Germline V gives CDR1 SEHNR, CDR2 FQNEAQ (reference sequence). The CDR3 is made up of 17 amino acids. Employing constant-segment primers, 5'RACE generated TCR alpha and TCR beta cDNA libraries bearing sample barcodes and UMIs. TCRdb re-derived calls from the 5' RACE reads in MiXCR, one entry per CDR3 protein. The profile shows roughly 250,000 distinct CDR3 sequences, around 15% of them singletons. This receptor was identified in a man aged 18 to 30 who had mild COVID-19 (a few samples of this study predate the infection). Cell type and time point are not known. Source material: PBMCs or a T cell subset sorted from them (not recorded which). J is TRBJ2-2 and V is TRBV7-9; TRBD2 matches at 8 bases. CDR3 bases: TGTGCCAGCAGCTTAACAGCGGGGGCCTCGAACACCGGGGAGCTGTTTTTT. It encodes CASSLTAGASNTGELFF.